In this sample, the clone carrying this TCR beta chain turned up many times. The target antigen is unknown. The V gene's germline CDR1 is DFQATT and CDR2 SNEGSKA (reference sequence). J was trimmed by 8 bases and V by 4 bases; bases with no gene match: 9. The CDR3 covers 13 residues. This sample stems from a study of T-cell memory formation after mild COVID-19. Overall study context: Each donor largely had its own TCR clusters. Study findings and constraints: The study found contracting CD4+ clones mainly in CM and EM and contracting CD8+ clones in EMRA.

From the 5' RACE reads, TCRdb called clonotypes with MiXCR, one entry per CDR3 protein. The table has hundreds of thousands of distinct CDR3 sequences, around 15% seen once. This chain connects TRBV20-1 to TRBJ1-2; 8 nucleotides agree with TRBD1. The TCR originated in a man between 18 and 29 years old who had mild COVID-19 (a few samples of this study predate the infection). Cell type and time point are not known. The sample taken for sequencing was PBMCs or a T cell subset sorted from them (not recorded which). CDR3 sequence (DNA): TGCAGTGCTACATCCGGGACAGGATCCGGCTACACCTTC. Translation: CSATSGTGSGYTF.